A single sample is the source of the 6 T cell receptor beta chains below, sequenced in a study of control samples from healthy donors and cancer patients (dated by TCRdb to 2018 to 2021). Libraries were built with the immunoSEQ multiplex PCR assay. Entries here come from immuneACCESS through TCRdb and include only in-frame sequences with V and J called. Some clones fail to appear in such tables; in the studies checked, an unresolved V gene covers under half of the shortfall, and the cause of the remainder is unknown. The table for this sample lists about 110,000 clones; less than 95% of them were counted only once. Jointly, the top ten make up roughly 4% of the sample. The sequenced sample was blood. The receptors were gathered from a human donor in good health. The donor label of this sample is uncertain.

The V gene is TRBV29-1, the J gene TRBJ2-7; D is unclear. Looked up from germline, CDR1 is SQVTM and CDR2 is ANQGSEA. The V gene lost 6 bases and the J gene lost 0 bases, with 15 bases spanning the gap. This CDR3 has 14 residues. The CDR3 is CSVAGSALSYEQYF. The CDR3 DNA follows: TGCAGCGTCGCCGGGTCAGCCCTCTCCTACGAGCAGTACTTC.

CDR3 sequence: CASSLGDSNEKLFF. CDR3 sequence (DNA): TGCGCCAGCAGCTTGGGGGACAGTAATGAAAAACTGTTTTTT. The rearrangement uses TRBV5-1 and TRBJ1-4; 7 nucleotides align to TRBD1. With V trimmed by 0 bases and J by 4 bases, 0 bases remained unmatched. Germline loops: CDR1 SGHRS, CDR2 YFSETQ. This CDR3 is built from 14 residues.

The V and J genes are TRBV27 and TRBJ1-6; no reliable D call. Germline V gene lookup returns CDR1 MNHEY and CDR2 SMNVEV (reference sequence). V dropped 3 bases and J dropped 8 bases, with 11 bases sitting between them. This CDR3 region has 14 residues. The CDR3, as DNA: TGTGCCAGCAGTTTCCTACAGAAAGATTCACCCCTCCACTTT. Amino acids: CASSFLQKDSPLHF.

The chain couples TRBV5-1 to TRBJ2-5, with D perhaps TRBD1 (5 bases). The CDR3 sequence is 14 residues long. From germline, CDR1 is SGHRS and CDR2 YFSETQ. The germline V and J ends were trimmed by 6 bases and 1 base, with 13 bases remaining between them. Here the CDR3 DNA reads TGCGCCAGCACCCCAGGGCCGACCCAAGAGACCCAGTACTTC. It specifies CASTPGPTQETQYF.

The chain links TRBV6-5 to TRBJ1-2; D uncertain. The germline CDR1 and CDR2 sequences are MNHEY and SVGAGI. The CDR3 contains 14 residues. V shed 2 bases and J shed 6 bases, with 13 bases lying between them. CDR3 DNA sequence: TGTGCCAGCAGTTACAACCTTCGGGGAAATGGCTACACCTTC. Amino acid sequence: CASSYNLRGNGYTF.

The genes are TRBV10-2 and TRBJ2-3; 10 bases match TRBD2. J gave up 6 bases and V 4 bases, and 7 bases lay outside the gene matches. Germline values: CDR1 WSHSY, CDR2 SAAADI. This CDR3 is built from 15 residues. In nucleotides, the CDR3 is TGCGCCAGCAGTGTTGCAGCGGGGGGGCCGGATACGCAGTATTTT. This translates into CASSVAAGGPDTQYF.